This T cell receptor (beta chain) was captured in a study of identical twins. MiXCR, applied by TCRdb to the 5' RACE reads, yields one record per CDR3 protein. The sample has under 300,000 distinct CDR3 sequences, about 14% seen once. This clonotype showed up just a few times. CDR1 is SGDLS, CDR2 YYNGEE, per germline. V lost 0 bases and J lost 0, with 6 bases in between. This CDR3 is 14 amino acids long. The specimen sequenced was memory (CD45RO+) T cells sorted from blood. The chain recombines TRBV9 with TRBJ2-5; no definite D call. The TCR was taken from a woman aged 18-29 years in good health. CDR3 DNA: TGTGCCAGCAGCGTAGACAGAAACCAAGAGACCCAGTACTTC. It yields the protein CASSVDRNQETQYF. The complete variable domain, with remaining parts taken from reference TRBV9 and TRBJ2-5, reads DSGVTQTPKHLITATGQRVTLRCSPRSGDLSVYWYQQSLDQGLQFLIQYYNGEERAKGNILERFSAQQFPDLHSELNLSSLELGDSALYFCASSVDRNQETQYFGPGTRLLVL.